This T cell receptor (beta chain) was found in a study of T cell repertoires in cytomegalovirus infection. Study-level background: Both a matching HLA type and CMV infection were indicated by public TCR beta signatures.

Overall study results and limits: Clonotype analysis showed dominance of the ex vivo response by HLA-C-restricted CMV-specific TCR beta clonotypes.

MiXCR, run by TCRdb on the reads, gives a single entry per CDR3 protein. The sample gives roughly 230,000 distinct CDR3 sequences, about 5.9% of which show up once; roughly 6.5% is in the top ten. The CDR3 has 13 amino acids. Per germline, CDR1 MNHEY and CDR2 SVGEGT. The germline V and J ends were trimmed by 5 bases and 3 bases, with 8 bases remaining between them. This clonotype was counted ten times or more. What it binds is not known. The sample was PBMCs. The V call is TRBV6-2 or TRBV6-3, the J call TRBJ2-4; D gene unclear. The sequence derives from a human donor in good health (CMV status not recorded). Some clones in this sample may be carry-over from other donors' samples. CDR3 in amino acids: CASSPGYKNIQYF. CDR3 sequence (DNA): TGTGCCAGCAGTCCCGGGTACAAAAACATTCAGTACTTC.